Sequencing of this T cell receptor (beta chain) was carried out in a study of blood T cell repertoires in COVID-19. Overall study context: The United States, Italy and Spain supplied acute and convalescent COVID-19 samples. Sources were T cells, B-cell-depleted T cells, or PBMCs; the material itself was cDNA or gDNA.

Per the original data handling: Amplified reference gene primers provided the basis for estimating nucleated cell counts. The repertoire was sequenced with immunoSEQ multiplex PCR; TCRdb's copy has only in-frame clones and lacks some. The DNA was the basis for D and trimming; V, J and clone size are from that table. The sample consists of tens of thousands of clones, roughly 78% of them appearing once. The CDR3 is 15 residues long. Germline CDR1 is MNHNS and CDR2 is SASEGT. V was shortened by 7 bases and J by 5 bases, with 20 bases between the two germline ends. The TCR originated in a man between 60 and 75 years old with active or convalescent COVID-19. The genes are TRBV6-1 and TRBJ2-5; a weak D match, TRBD2 (6 bases). Source material: peripheral blood. The CDR3 bases are TGTGCCAGCACCGCGGTTGGCGGGGCAGGGGAGACCCAGTACTTC. Translating gives CASTAVGGAGETQYF.